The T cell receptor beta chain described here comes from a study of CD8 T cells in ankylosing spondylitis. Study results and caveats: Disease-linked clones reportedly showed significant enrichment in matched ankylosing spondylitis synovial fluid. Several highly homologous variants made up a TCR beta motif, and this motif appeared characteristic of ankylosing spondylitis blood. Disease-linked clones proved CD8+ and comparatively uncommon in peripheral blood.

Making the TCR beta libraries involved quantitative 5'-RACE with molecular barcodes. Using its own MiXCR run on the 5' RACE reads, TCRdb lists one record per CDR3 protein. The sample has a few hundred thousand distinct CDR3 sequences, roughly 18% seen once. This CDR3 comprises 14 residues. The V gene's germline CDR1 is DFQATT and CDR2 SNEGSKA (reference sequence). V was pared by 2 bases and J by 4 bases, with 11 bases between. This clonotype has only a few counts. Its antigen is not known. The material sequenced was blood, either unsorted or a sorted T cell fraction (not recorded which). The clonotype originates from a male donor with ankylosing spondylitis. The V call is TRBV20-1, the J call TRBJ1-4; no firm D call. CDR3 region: CSARTGMNNEKLFF. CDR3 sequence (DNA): TGCAGTGCTAGAACCGGGATGAATAATGAAAAACTGTTTTTT.